The 17 T cell receptor beta chains in this list originate from one sample, sequenced in a study of shared clonotypes between healthy human individuals. Sequencing used immunoSEQ multiplex PCR; TCRdb keeps in-frame clones, though not all of them. The table lists 2 million to 2.5 million clones, around 95% of them singletons. Sequenced sample: naive CD4+ T cells sorted from blood. Subset meaning: CD45RA+ positively selected. These receptors originate from a man aged 18 to 30 in good health.

The chain uses TRBV6-6 and TRBJ2-3, with unresolved D. Germline values: CDR1 MNHNY, CDR2 SVGAGI (reference sequence). This CDR3 has 15 amino acids. V lost 1 base to trimming and J lost 2 bases, with 10 bases between them. CDR3 sequence: CASSYFAELTDTQYF. The CDR3 nucleotides read TGTGCCAGCAGTTACTTCGCGGAGCTCACAGATACGCAGTATTTT.

V usage is TRBV7-2 and J usage is TRBJ2-5; D call uncertain. The germline CDR1 and CDR2 sequences are SGHTA and FQGNSA. This CDR3 region has 15 residues. Trimming shortened V by 2 bases and J by 7 bases, and 17 bases separated the two germline ends. CDR3: CASSLRVTLDGTQYF. The CDR3 region has the DNA TGTGCCAGCAGCTTAAGGGTCACCCTGGATGGGACCCAGTACTTC.

The DNA of the CDR3 is TGCGCCAGCAGCATTCCCGGGACAGGGGGCACAGATACGCAGTATTTT. The encoded protein is CASSIPGTGGTDTQYF. J is TRBJ2-3 and V is TRBV5-1, with 10 bases that match TRBD1. This CDR3 comprises 16 residues. CDR1 is SGHRS, CDR2 YFSETQ, per germline. The V gene end was trimmed by 4 bases and the J gene end by 1 base; junction bases not matched to a gene: 6.

As to this clone: Other nucleotide sequences from this sample produce the same CDR3. The gene calls are TRBV6-5 and TRBJ2-7; D possibly corresponds to TRBD1 (5 bases). Trimming removed 2 bases at V and 7 bases at J, with 6 bases between. CDR3 size: 11 residues. Per germline, CDR1 MNHEY and CDR2 SVGAGI. This CDR3 reads CASSYRGEQYF. The CDR3 nucleotides read TGTGCCAGCAGTTACAGGGGTGAGCAGTACTTC.

This rearrangement joins TRBV7-9 to TRBJ2-2; 8 bases align to TRBD2. The J segment lost 1 base and the V segment lost 3 bases, leaving 4 bases of the junction unmatched. The CDR3 is 16 residues long. Germline CDR1 SEHNR, CDR2 FQNEAQ (reference sequence). The chain's CDR3 is CASSFTSGQNTGELFF. DNA of the CDR3: TGTGCCAGCAGCTTTACTAGCGGACAGAACACCGGGGAGCTGTTTTTT.

The V and J genes are TRBV6-5 and TRBJ2-6; D is ambiguous. This CDR3 is built from 13 residues. Germline CDR1 is MNHEY and CDR2 is SVGAGI. Trimming removed 8 bases at V and 2 bases at J, with 7 bases between. The DNA for the CDR3 is TGTGCCAGCCGAAGCGCTGGGGCCAACGTCCTGACTTTC. Protein: CASRSAGANVLTF.

This rearrangement joins TRBV7-2 to TRBJ1-3; D call uncertain. Trimming removed 1 base at V and 8 bases at J, with 9 bases between. The CDR3 covers 13 residues. The germline gives CDR1 SGHTA, CDR2 FQGNSA. CDR3 DNA sequence: TGTGCCAGCAGCTTAGGACGGGGAGACACCATATATTTT. It codes for CASSLGRGDTIYF.

The V and J genes are TRBV7-9 and TRBJ2-5; D call uncertain. CDR1 and CDR2 (germline): SEHNR, FQNEAQ (reference sequence). Trimming left V 2 bases short and J 3 bases short, with 7 bases between. The length of the CDR3 is 13 residues. CDR3 in DNA: TGTGCCAGCAGCTTATTGTCAGAAGAGACCCAGTACTTC. Protein: CASSLLSEETQYF.

This chain links TRBV18 with TRBJ1-1; 9 positions match TRBD1. From germline, CDR1 is KGHSH and CDR2 LQKENI. After removal of 4 bases from V and 1 base from J, the junction contained 4 bases not matched to a gene. The CDR3 runs to 15 residues. CDR3 sequence reads: CASSRSTGGNTEAFF. The CDR3 DNA follows: TGTGCCAGCTCACGTTCGACAGGGGGGAACACTGAAGCTTTCTTT.

The chain is built from TRBV5-1 and TRBJ1-1; TRBD1 matches 9 bases. Germline CDR1 and CDR2: SGHRS and YFSETQ. The CDR3 loop spans 15 amino acids. The trim removed 4 bases at V and 0 bases at J, leaving 4 bases unmatched. DNA of the CDR3: TGCGCCAGCAGCGGGGGACAGGGAGTGAACACTGAAGCTTTCTTT. Translation: CASSGGQGVNTEAFF.

The chain recombines TRBV5-4 with TRBJ2-7; possible D gene TRBD2, 6 bases. CDR1 SGHNT and CDR2 YYREEE come from the germline V gene (reference sequence). CDR3 size: 15 residues. Trimming took 3 bases from V and 4 from J, leaving 17 bases between them. CDR3 residues: CASSSSTRRDYEQYF. DNA of the CDR3: TGTGCCAGCAGCTCCTCGACTAGGCGTGATTACGAGCAGTACTTC.

This sequence joins TRBV10-2 and TRBJ1-2; 12 bases are a match to TRBD1. The germline CDR1 and CDR2 sequences are WSHSY and SAAADI. Trimming took 8 bases from V and 7 from J; bases not matched to a gene: 5. The CDR3 spans 13 residues. CDR3 nucleotides: TGCGCCAGCGGGACAGGGGGCGTCGGTGGCTACACCTTC. Its protein product is CASGTGGVGGYTF.

The chain uses TRBV10-3 and TRBJ1-1; D is possibly TRBD1 (5 bases). Between the trimmed V and J ends, which lost 1 base and 4 bases, there was a span of 10 bases. Germline V CDR1 and CDR2: ENHRY, SYGVKD. CDR3 length: 14 residues. In nucleotides, the CDR3 is TGTGCCATCAGTGAGTTCAGGGATGGCACTGAAGCTTTCTTT. Translating gives CAISEFRDGTEAFF.

This clone was counted once. The rearrangement uses TRBV12-5 and TRBJ1-2; 7 bases align to TRBD1. V was pared by 1 base and J by 4 bases, with 15 bases of the junction left unmatched. CDR3 length: 18 residues. Germline CDR1 LGHNT, CDR2 FRNRAP. The CDR3 protein is CASGLAHLQGTYTYGYTF. CDR3 DNA sequence: TGTGCTAGTGGTTTGGCTCACCTACAGGGGACCTACACCTATGGCTACACCTTC.

CDR3 DNA: TGTGCCAGCAGGTCTAAACAGGGGCCGCTGGATCAGCCCCAGCATTTT. It codes for CASRSKQGPLDQPQHF. This chain joins TRBV2 and TRBJ1-5; TRBD1 matches 7 bases. CDR1 is SNHLY and CDR2 is FYNNEI in the germline V gene. CDR3 size: 16 residues. J was trimmed by 5 bases and V by 6 bases; bases with no gene match: 13.

This clone appeared once. This rearrangement joins TRBV27 to TRBJ1-5, with D perhaps matching TRBD1 (6 bases). CDR1 MNHEY and CDR2 SMNVEV come from the germline V gene (reference sequence). Trimming took 6 bases from V and 0 from J, leaving 27 bases between them. This CDR3 spans 20 amino acids. CDR3: CASRTSEEGHTKISNQPQHF. Here the CDR3 DNA reads TGTGCCAGCAGGACCTCTGAGGAGGGACACACTAAAATTAGCAATCAGCCCCAGCATTTT.

The V call is TRBV29-1, the J call TRBJ2-5, with 11 bases matching TRBD2. This CDR3 is 14 amino acids long. The J segment lost 2 bases and the V segment lost 4 bases, leaving 3 bases of the junction unmatched. The germline CDR1 and CDR2 sequences are SQVTM and ANQGSEA. The CDR3 region has the DNA TGCAGCGTTGCGCGACTAGCGGGGCAAGAGACCCAGTACTTC. Encoded protein: CSVARLAGQETQYF.